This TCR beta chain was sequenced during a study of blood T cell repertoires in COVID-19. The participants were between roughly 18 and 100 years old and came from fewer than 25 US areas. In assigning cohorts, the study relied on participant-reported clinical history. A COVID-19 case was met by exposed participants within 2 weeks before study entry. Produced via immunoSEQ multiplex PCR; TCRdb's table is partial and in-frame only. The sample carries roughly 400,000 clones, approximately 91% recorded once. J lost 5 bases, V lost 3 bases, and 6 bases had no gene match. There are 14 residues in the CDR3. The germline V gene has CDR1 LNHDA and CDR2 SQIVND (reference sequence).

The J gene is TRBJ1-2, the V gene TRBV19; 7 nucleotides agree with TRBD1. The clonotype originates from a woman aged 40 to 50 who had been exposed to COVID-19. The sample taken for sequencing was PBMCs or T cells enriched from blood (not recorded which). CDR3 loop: CASSIAAGGYGYTF. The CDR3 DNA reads TGTGCCAGTAGTATTGCGGCAGGGGGGTATGGCTACACCTTC.